This T cell receptor beta chain was captured by sequencing in a study of early T cells in non-severe SARS-CoV-2 infection. Study information: The study sequenced bulk RNA from unsorted whole blood, with chains unpaired.

TCRdb itself ran the 5' RACE reads through MiXCR, one entry per CDR3 protein. The table records around 50,000 distinct CDR3 sequences, around an eighth of them present only once. This clonotype was seen many times. The CDR3 totals 13 residues. The V end lost 1 base, the J end lost 12 bases, and 16 bases lay between the germline ends. Germline V gene lookup returns CDR1 DFQATT and CDR2 SNEGSKA (reference sequence). The receptor's source is an adult who was a healthcare worker with PCR-confirmed SARS-CoV-2 infection or an uninfected control (not recorded which). The chain joins TRBV20-1 to TRBJ2-1; D gene unclear. The sequenced material came from whole blood. The CDR3 loop is CSARGNLGARQFF. CDR3 DNA sequence: TGCAGTGCTAGAGGGAATTTAGGCGCTCGGCAGTTCTTC.